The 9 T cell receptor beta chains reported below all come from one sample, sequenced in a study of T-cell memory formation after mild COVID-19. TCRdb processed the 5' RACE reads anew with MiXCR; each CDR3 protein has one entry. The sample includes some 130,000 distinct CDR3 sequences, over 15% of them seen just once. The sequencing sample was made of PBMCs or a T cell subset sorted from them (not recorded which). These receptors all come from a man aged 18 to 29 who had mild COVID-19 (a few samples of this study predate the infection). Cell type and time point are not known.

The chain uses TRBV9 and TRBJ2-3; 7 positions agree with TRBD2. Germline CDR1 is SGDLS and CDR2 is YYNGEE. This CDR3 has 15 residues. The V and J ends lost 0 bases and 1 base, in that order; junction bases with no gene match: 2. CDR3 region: CASSVEGRGTDTQYF. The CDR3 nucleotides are TGTGCCAGCAGCGTAGAAGGGAGGGGCACAGATACGCAGTATTTT.

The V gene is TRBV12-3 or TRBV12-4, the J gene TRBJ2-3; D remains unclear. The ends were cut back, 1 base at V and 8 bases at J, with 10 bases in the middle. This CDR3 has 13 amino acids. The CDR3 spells CASSLDPLGTQYF. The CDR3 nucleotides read TGTGCCAGCAGTTTAGACCCCCTCGGTACGCAGTATTTT.

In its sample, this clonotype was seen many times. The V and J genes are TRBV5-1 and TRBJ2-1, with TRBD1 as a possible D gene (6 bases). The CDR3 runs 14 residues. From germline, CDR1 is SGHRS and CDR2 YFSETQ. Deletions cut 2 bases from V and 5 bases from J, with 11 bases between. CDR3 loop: CASSFLQGNNEQFF. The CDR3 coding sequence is TGCGCCAGCAGCTTTCTACAGGGTAACAATGAGCAGTTCTTC.

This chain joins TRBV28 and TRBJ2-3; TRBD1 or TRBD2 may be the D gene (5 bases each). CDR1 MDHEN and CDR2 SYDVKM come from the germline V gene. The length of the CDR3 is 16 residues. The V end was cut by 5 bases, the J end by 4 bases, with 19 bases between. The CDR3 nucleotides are TGTGCCAGCAGTGGTATTGGGACCGCCCGGCCAGATACGCAGTATTTT. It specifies CASSGIGTARPDTQYF.

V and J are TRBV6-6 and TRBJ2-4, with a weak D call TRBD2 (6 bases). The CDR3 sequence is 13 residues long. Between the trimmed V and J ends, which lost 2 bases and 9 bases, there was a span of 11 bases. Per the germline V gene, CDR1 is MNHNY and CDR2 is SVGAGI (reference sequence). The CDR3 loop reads CASSYGVGGIQYF. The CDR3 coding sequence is TGTGCCAGCAGTTACGGTGTGGGGGGCATTCAGTACTTC.

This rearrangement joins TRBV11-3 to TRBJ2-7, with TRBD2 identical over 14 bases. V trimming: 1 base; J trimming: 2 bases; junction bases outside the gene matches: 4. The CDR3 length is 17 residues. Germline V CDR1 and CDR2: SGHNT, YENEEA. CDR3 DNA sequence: TGTGCCAGCAGCTTAGGGGGACTAGCGGGGGACACCTACGAGCAGTACGTC. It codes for CASSLGGLAGDTYEQYV.

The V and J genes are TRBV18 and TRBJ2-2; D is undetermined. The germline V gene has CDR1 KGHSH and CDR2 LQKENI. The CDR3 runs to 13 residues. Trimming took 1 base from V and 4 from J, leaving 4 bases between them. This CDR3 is CASSPRITGELFF. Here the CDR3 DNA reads TGTGCCAGCTCACCACGGATCACCGGGGAGCTGTTTTTT. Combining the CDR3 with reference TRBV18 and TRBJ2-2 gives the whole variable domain NAGVMQNPRHLVRRRGQEARLRCSPMKGHSHVYWYRQLPEEGLKFMVYLQKENIIDESGMPKERFSAEFPKEGPSILRIQQVVRGDSAAYFCASSPRITGELFFGEGSRLTVL.

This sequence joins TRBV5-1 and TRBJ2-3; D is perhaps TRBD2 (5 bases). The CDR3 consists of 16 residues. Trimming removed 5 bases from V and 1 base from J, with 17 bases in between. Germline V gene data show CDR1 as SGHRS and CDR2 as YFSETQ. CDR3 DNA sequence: TGCGCCAGCAGTCCCCAAGGCCCCGGGGGCACAGATACGCAGTATTTT. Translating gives CASSPQGPGGTDTQYF.

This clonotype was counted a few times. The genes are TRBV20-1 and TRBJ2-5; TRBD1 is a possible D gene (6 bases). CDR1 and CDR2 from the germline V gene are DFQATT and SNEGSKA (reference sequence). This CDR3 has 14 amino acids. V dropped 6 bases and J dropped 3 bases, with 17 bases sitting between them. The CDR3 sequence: CSAPRTVGEETQYF. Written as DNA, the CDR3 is TGCAGTGCCCCGCGGACAGTGGGGGAAGAGACCCAGTACTTC.